This is a list of T cell receptor beta chains from one sample in a study of cytomegalovirus exposure and HLA in healthy donors. Sequenced by immunoSEQ multiplex PCR; TCRdb stores in-frame clones only, minus some. This table has 150,000 to 200,000 clones, approximately 84% appearing once. The sequencing sample was made of PBMCs. The source of these receptors is a woman younger than 45 in good health and CMV-seropositive. CDR3s include the opening cysteine and the closing phenylalanine or tryptophan. The order of the fields is J gene, D gene, clone size, V gene, CDR3 protein, CDR3 DNA. D genes are given only for firm matches. Clone size appears in some rows only: once, few, many, or a class for an expanded clone.

TRBJ2-1,NA,NA,TRBV6-1,CASRGPGEQFF,TGTGCCAGTCGAGGGCCGGGTGAGCAGTTCTTC
TRBJ2-6,NA,NA,TRBV2,CASSESRGVGGANVLTF,TGTGCCAGCAGTGAGTCGCGGGGCGTTGGTGGGGCCAACGTCCTGACTTTC
TRBJ1-1,NA,NA,TRBV7-8,CASEPRATGTEAFF,TGTGCCAGTGAACCCAGGGCCACGGGCACTGAAGCTTTCTTT
TRBJ2-1,TRBD2,NA,TRBV7-7,CASSLKASGSRDEQFF,TGTGCCAGCAGCTTAAAAGCTAGCGGGAGCCGGGACGAGCAGTTCTTC
TRBJ1-4,TRBD1,NA,TRBV4-2,CASSRTGGTGFRTNEKLFF,TGTGCCAGCAGCCGGACCGGGGGGACAGGTTTTCGGACTAATGAAAAACTGTTTTTT
TRBJ2-1,NA,once,TRBV2,CASSEHLLAGEQFF,TGTGCCAGCAGTGAACACCTTCTCGCCGGGGAGCAGTTCTTC
TRBJ2-7,TRBD1,NA,TRBV6-5,CASSYSTGPYEQYF,TGTGCCAGCAGTTACTCGACAGGGCCCTACGAGCAGTACTTC
TRBJ2-3,NA,NA,TRBV5-1,CASNFGGGSTDTQYF,TGCGCCAGCAACTTCGGTGGAGGGTCCACAGATACGCAGTATTTT
TRBJ1-1,NA,NA,TRBV11-2,CASSSGVFTEAFF,TGTGCCAGCAGCTCAGGGGTATTCACTGAAGCTTTCTTT
TRBJ1-2,NA,few,TRBV25-1,CASSQGGALYGYTF,TGTGCCAGCTCCCAAGGGGGGGCACTCTATGGCTACACCTTC
TRBJ2-5,NA,NA,TRBV28,CASSFSSPKETQYF,TGTGCCAGCAGTTTCTCTAGCCCAAAGGAGACCCAGTACTTC
TRBJ2-1,NA,NA,TRBV6-1,CASSADAGTRHNEQFF,TGTGCCAGCAGTGCCGACGCCGGGACTCGACACAATGAGCAGTTCTTC
TRBJ1-2,NA,few,TRBV25-1,CASSEGAASDYGYTF,TGTGCCAGCAGTGAAGGGGCAGCCTCTGACTATGGCTACACCTTC
TRBJ2-1,NA,few,TRBV13,CASSLGTEQFF,TGTGCCAGCAGCTTAGGAACAGAGCAGTTCTTC
TRBJ1-5,TRBD1,NA,TRBV27,CASSPGTAFWAQHF,TGTGCCAGCAGTCCTGGGACAGCCTTTTGGGCCCAGCATTTT